This T cell receptor (beta chain) came from a study of CD8 T cells in ankylosing spondylitis. This clonotype was seen a handful of times. TCRdb recomputed calls from the 5' RACE reads with MiXCR, one row per CDR3 protein. The repertoire includes approximately 240,000 distinct CDR3 sequences, around 25% of them detected once, and approximately 0.61% sits in the top ten. The CDR3 runs 15 residues. V trimming: 5 bases; J trimming: 4 bases; junction bases outside the gene matches: 3. Sequencing was carried out using blood, either unsorted or a sorted T cell fraction (not recorded which). This clonotype was sampled from a male donor with ankylosing spondylitis or in good health (not recorded which). V usage is TRBV12-3 or TRBV12-4 and J usage is TRBJ1-6; 9 bases map to TRBD1. The CDR3 is CASSAGTGYNSPLHF. CDR3 DNA sequence: TGTGCCAGCAGTGCCGGGACAGGGTATAATTCACCCCTCCACTTT.